This T cell receptor beta chain was sequenced for a study of blood T cells in healthy people across ages. The study, taken as a whole, reports: Greater diversity and more naive CD4+ cells were seen in long-lived donors than in aged donors. Reliance upon unsorted PBMCs precluded definitive naive versus antigen-experienced comparison.

The CDR3 sequence is 14 residues long. Germline CDR1 is DFQATT and CDR2 is SNEGSKA (reference sequence). As for this clonotype: The antigen remains unidentified.

Using a J-beta primer mix together with a sample-barcoded 5' primer, a second PCR was run for roughly 6 to 11 cycles. TCRdb re-called the 5' RACE reads with MiXCR, one entry per CDR3 protein. The sample has 1.5 million or so distinct CDR3 sequences, less than 45% seen once. The gene calls are TRBV20-1 and TRBJ2-3; tentatively, D is TRBD1 (5 bases). Sequencing was done on a sample of blood. The clonotype was recovered from a woman in her late teens or twenties in good health. This chain's CDR3 is CSATAGPSTDTQYF. The DNA for the CDR3 is TGCAGCGCAACAGCAGGGCCTAGCACAGATACGCAGTATTTT.